This T cell receptor beta chain appears in the sequencing data of a study of blood T cell repertoires in COVID-19. Background on the study: T cells, B-cell-depleted T cells, or PBMCs supplied cDNA or gDNA.

The protocol was immunoSEQ multiplex PCR, while the TCRdb copy is restricted to in-frame clones and leaves out a portion. The sample has about 200,000 clones; roughly 80% are singletons. The specimen sequenced was peripheral blood. The TCR comes from a woman older than 75 with acute or convalescent COVID-19.

The CDR3 loop reads CASSFWDRGDETQYF. The CDR3 nucleotides read TGTGCCAGCAGCTTTTGGGACAGGGGGGATGAGACCCAGTACTTC. The chain combines TRBV5-4 with TRBJ2-5; 11 nucleotides line up with TRBD1. This CDR3 is 15 amino acids long. CDR1 and CDR2 from the germline V gene are SGHNT and YYREEE (reference sequence). V lost 2 bases, J lost 5 bases, and 5 bases stayed unmatched.